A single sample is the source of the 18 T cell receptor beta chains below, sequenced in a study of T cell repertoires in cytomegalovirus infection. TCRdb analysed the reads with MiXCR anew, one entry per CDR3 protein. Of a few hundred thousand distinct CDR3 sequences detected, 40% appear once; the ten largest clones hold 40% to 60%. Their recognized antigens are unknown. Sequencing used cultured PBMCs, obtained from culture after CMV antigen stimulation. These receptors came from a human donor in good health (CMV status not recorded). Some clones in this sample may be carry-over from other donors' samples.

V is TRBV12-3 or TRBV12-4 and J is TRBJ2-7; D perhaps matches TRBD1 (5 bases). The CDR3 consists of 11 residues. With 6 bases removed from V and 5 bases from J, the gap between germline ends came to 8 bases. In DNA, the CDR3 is TGTGCCAGCAGGATACAGGACGAGCAGTACTTC. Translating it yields CASRIQDEQYF.

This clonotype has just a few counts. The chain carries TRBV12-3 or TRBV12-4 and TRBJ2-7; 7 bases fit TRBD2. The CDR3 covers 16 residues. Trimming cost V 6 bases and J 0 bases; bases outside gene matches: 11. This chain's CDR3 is CASSPGAGVRSYEQYF. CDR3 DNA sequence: TGTGCCAGCAGCCCCGGGGCGGGGGTGCGCTCCTACGAGCAGTACTTC.

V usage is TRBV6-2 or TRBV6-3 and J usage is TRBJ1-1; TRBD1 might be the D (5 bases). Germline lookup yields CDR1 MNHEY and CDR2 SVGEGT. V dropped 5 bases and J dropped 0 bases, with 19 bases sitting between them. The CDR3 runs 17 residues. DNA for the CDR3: TGTGCCAGCAGTACCCGAATCCCGACAGCCTTGAACACTGAAGCTTTCTTT. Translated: CASSTRIPTALNTEAFF.

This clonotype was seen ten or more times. CDR3 sequence (DNA): TGTGCCAGCAGTTTTTTTGCAGCGAACACTGAAGCTTTCTTT. Translated: CASSFFAANTEAFF. The chain combines TRBV12-3 or TRBV12-4 with TRBJ1-1; D remains ambiguous. The length of the CDR3 is 14 residues. Between the trimmed V and J ends, which lost 3 bases and 1 base, there was a span of 9 bases.

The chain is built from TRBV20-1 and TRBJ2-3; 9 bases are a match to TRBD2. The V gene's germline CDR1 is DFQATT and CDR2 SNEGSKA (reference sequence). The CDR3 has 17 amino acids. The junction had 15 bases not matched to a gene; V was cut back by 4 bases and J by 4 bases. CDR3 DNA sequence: TGCAGTGCTACTAGCGGGGCCCTTCATGGGGACCCAGATACGCAGTATTTT. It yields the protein CSATSGALHGDPDTQYF.

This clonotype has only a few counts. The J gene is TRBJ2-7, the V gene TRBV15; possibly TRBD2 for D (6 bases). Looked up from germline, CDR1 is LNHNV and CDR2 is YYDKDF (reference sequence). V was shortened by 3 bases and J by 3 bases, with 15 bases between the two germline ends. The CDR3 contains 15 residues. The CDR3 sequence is CATSRDGGLNYEQYF. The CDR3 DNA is TGTGCCACCAGCAGGGACGGGGGACTTAACTACGAGCAGTACTTC. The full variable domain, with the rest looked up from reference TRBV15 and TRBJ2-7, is DAMVIQNPRYQVTQFGKPVTLSCSQTLNHNVMYWYQQKSSQAPKLLFHYYDKDFNNEADTPDNFQSRRPNTSFCFLDIRSPGLGDTAMYLCATSRDGGLNYEQYFGPGTRLTVT.

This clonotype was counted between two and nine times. CDR3 nucleotide sequence: TGTGCCAGCAGCTTAGCGTCGGGTGGGAATAGCAATCAGCCCCAGCATTTT. This gives the protein CASSLASGGNSNQPQHF. V is TRBV7-8 and J is TRBJ1-5; D is unresolved. V was clipped by 0 bases and J by 0 bases, with 12 bases between them. Germline V gene sequence: CDR1 SGHVS, CDR2 FQNEAQ. The CDR3 has 17 amino acids. The full variable domain, with the rest looked up from reference TRBV7-8 and TRBJ1-5, is GAGVSQSPRYKVAKRGQDVALRCDPISGHVSLFWYQQALGQGPEFLTYFQNEAQLDKSGLPSDRFFAERPEGSVSTLKIQRTQQEDSAVYLCASSLASGGNSNQPQHFGDGTRLSIL.

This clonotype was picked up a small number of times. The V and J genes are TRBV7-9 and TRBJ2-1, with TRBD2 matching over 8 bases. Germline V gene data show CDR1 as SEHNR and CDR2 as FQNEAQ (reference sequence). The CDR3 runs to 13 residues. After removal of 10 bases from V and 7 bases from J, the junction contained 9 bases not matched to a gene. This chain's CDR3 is CATLSGVGNEQFF. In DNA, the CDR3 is TGTGCCACCCTTAGCGGGGTGGGTAATGAGCAGTTCTTC. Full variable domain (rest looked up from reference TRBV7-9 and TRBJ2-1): DTGVSQNPRHKITKRGQNVTFRCDPISEHNRLYWYRQTLGQGPEFLTYFQNEAQLEKSRLLSDRFSAERPKGSFSTLEIQRTEQGDSAMYLCATLSGVGNEQFFGPGTRLTVL.

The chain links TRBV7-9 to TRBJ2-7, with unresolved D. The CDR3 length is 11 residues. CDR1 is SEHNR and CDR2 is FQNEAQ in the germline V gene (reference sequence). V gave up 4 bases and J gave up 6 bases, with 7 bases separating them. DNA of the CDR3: TGTGCCAGCAGCTCTCAGATCGAGCAGTACTTC. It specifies CASSSQIEQYF.

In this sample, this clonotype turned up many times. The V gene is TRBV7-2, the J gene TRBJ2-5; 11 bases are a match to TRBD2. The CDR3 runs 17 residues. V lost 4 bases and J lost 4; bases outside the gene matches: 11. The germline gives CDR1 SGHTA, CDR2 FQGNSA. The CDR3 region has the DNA TGTGCCAGCAGCTCCGGCCTAGCGGGAGGACGGGGAGAGACCCAGTACTTC. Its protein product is CASSSGLAGGRGETQYF.

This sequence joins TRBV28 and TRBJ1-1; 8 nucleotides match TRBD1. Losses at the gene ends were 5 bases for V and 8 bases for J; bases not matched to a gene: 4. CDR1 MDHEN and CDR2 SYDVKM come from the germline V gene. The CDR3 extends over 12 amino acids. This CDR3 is CASSQGQVEAFF. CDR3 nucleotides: TGTGCCAGCAGTCAGGGACAGGTCGAAGCTTTCTTT.

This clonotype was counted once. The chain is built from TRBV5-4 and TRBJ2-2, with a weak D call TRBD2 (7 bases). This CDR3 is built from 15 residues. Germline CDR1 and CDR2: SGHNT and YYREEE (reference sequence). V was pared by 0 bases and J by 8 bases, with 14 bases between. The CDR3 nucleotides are TGTGCCAGCAGCTTGGTGGCGGGGGCGCCGGGGGAGCTGTTTTTT. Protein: CASSLVAGAPGELFF.

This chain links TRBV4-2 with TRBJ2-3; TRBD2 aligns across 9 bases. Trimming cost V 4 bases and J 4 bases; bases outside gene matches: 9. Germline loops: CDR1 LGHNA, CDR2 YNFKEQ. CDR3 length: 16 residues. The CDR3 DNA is TGTGCCAGCAGCCGCCGCTTGCGGGGGGGGTCAGATACGCAGTATTTT. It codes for CASSRRLRGGSDTQYF.

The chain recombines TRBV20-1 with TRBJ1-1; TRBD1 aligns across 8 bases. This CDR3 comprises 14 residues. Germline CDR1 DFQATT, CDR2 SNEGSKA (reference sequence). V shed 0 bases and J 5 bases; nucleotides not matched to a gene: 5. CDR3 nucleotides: TGCAGTGCTAGAGATAGACAGGGGCGGACTGAAGCTTTCTTT. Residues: CSARDRQGRTEAFF.

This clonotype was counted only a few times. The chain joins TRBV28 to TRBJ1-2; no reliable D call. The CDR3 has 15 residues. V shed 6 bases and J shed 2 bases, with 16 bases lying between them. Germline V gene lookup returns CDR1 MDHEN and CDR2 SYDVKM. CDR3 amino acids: CASSRDPRVNYGYTF. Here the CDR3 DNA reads TGTGCCAGCAGCCGAGACCCCCGGGTAAACTATGGCTACACCTTC.

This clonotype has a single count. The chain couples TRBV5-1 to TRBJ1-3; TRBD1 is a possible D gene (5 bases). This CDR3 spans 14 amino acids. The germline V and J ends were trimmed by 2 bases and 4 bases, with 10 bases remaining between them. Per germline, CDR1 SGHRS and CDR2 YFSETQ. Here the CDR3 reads CASSFGDGGNTIYF. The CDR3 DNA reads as TGCGCCAGCAGCTTCGGGGACGGCGGAAACACCATATATTTT.

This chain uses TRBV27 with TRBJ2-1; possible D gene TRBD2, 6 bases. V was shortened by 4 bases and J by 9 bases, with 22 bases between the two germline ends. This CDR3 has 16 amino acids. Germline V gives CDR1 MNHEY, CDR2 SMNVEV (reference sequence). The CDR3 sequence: CASSSLGTGTSIEQFF. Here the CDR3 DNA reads TGTGCCAGCAGTTCCCTCGGGACCGGGACTTCCATTGAGCAGTTCTTC.

The CDR3 coding sequence is TGCAGTGCCCAAAACAGGGCTGAAGCTTTCTTT. Translating gives CSAQNRAEAFF. The chain is built from TRBV20-1 and TRBJ1-1, with a possible D match to TRBD1 (6 bases). The CDR3 totals 11 residues. CDR1 DFQATT and CDR2 SNEGSKA come from the germline V gene (reference sequence). V gave up 6 bases and J gave up 6 bases, with 11 bases separating them.